This TCR beta chain was identified in a study of vaccination and CD4 T cells after COVID-19. Study-level background: Stimulation of the cells used overlapping spike peptide pools from SARS-CoV-2 and from the common cold coronaviruses HCoV-NL63, HCoV-OC43 and HCoV-229E. Control wells got either CEFX epitopes, HIV-1 Nef peptides, or no peptide at all.

Per germline, CDR1 MDHEN and CDR2 SYDVKM. The CDR3 extends over 14 amino acids. V shed 6 bases and J shed 11 bases, with 22 bases lying between them. The treatment here: approximately nine-day PBMC culture with coronavirus spike peptide pools or control peptides (ViraFEST assay). This clonotype was observed a few times. Its target is unknown. CD4+ T cells that had been cultured provided DNA sequenced with the Oncomine TCR Beta short-read assay. From the PCR reads, TCRdb called clonotypes with MiXCR, one entry per CDR3 protein. Of about 15,000 distinct CDR3 sequences in the sample, 73% were seen once. The source material was CD4+ T cells from blood, cultured in vitro. V usage is TRBV28 and J usage is TRBJ1-1; TRBD1 might be the D (5 bases). The clonotype originates from a human donor who had recovered from COVID-19. CDR3 sequence reads: CASSRTLTVYAAFF. The CDR3 nucleotides read TGTGCCAGCAGCCGAACCCTGACAGTGTATGCGGCTTTCTTT.